Reported below is one TCR beta chain. Its target is unknown. Healthy bone marrow donors made up the cohort. This record belongs to a study of cytomegalovirus exposure and HLA in healthy donors. Regarding the study as a whole: As a later analysis revealed, the rate of TCR association differed by HLA locus, with DRB1 most and HLA-C fewest. Among TCR beta chains, those listed as cytomegalovirus-associated numbered over 150. For most TCR beta V segments, an earlier analysis put the productive rate at about 90% or about 30% of the time.

It was with 60 Vbeta and 13 Jbeta primers that the PCR ran. The method was immunoSEQ multiplex PCR; TCRdb's version includes in-frame clones alone and lacks a portion of them. The sample holds 97,000 or so clones, under 70% seen once. Germline assignment: CDR1 ENHRY and CDR2 SYGVKD. The CDR3 has 14 residues. Trimming cost V 11 bases and J 0 bases; bases outside gene matches: 9. The clonotype comes from a man between 45 and 60 years old in good health and CMV-seronegative. The V gene is TRBV10-3, the J gene TRBJ2-7; TRBD1 agrees at 8 bases. Source material: PBMCs. CDR3 DNA sequence: TGTGCCTCACGGTCGGACAGGGACTCCTACGAGCAGTACTTC. Translating it yields CASRSDRDSYEQYF.